The 14 T cell receptor beta chains below were found in one sample sequenced in a study of long-term antiretroviral therapy in people with HIV. Version v3.0 of the immunoSEQ assay was performed at survey level. The protocol was immunoSEQ multiplex PCR, while the TCRdb copy is restricted to in-frame clones and leaves out a portion. The data hold about 19,000 clones, with 76% observed a single time. The sequenced sample was unsorted PBMCs, obtained 0.5 years before starting antiretroviral therapy. The receptor source for this set is a woman in her forties or fifties with HIV.

The chain has TRBV6-6 and TRBJ1-3, with D unclear. Trimming shortened V by 2 bases and J by 0 bases, and 8 bases separated the two germline ends. The CDR3 is 15 amino acids. Germline lookup yields CDR1 MNHNY and CDR2 SVGAGI (reference sequence). The CDR3: CASSYAESSGNTIYF. For the CDR3, the DNA is TGTGCCAGCAGTTACGCGGAGAGCTCTGGAAACACCATATATTTT.

The chain is built from TRBV2 and TRBJ2-7, with D possibly being TRBD1 (5 bases). Germline CDR1 reads SNHLY; CDR2 reads FYNNEI. Trimming pared 9 bases from V and 2 bases from J, leaving 8 bases between. The CDR3 consists of 11 residues. The CDR3 region has the DNA TGTGCCAGTACAGGTGCCTACGAGCAGTACGTC. This sequence encodes CASTGAYEQYV.

The chain has TRBV11-3 and TRBJ2-2; no clear D gene. The V gene's germline CDR1 is SGHNT and CDR2 YENEEA. V gave up 4 bases and J gave up 4 bases, with 7 bases separating them. The CDR3 runs to 13 residues. Here the CDR3 DNA reads TGTGCCAGCAGCTCCTTTAGCACCGGGGAGCTGTTTTTT. Translating gives CASSSFSTGELFF.

V gene TRBV25-1 combines with J gene TRBJ1-1; D not resolved. This CDR3 contains 15 residues. Trimming took 0 bases from V and 4 from J, leaving 12 bases between them. CDR1 MGHDK and CDR2 SYGVNS come from the germline V gene. The CDR3: CASSEYSSEGTEAFF. The CDR3 region has the DNA TGTGCCAGCAGTGAATATAGCAGTGAGGGCACTGAAGCTTTCTTT.

This clone came up once. This chain links TRBV4-2 with TRBJ2-3, with 8 nucleotides matching TRBD2. Germline CDR1 and CDR2: LGHNA and YNFKEQ. V shed 7 bases, J shed 7 bases, and the junction held 13 bases outside the gene matches. CDR3 length equals 15 residues. CDR3 amino acids: CASKAWRGEVNTQYF. CDR3 bases: TGTGCCAGCAAGGCGTGGCGGGGGGAGGTGAATACGCAGTATTTT.

The gene calls are TRBV5-1 and TRBJ2-7; the D gene is possibly TRBD1 (6 bases). Germline V CDR1 and CDR2: SGHRS, YFSETQ. The CDR3 spans 16 residues. Trimming removed 7 bases at V and 7 bases at J, with 27 bases between. The CDR3 DNA reads TGCGCCAGCGGCTCGGAACAGGGATCCACCTTGGAGGAGCAGTACTTC. It is translated as CASGSEQGSTLEEQYF.

The J gene is TRBJ2-1, the V gene TRBV5-3; D unclear. TRBV5-3 is assigned to the ORF class and has an uncertain function. CDR3 length equals 11 residues. The V gene lost 2 bases and the J gene lost 14 bases, with 11 bases spanning the gap. The CDR3 is CARSLATLKFF. In DNA form, the CDR3 reads TGTGCCAGAAGCTTAGCTACATTAAAGTTCTTC.

By share of the sample, this clone is medium-sized. This sequence joins TRBV29-1 and TRBJ1-2, with D possibly being TRBD1 (6 bases). The CDR3 has 13 residues. Trimming stripped 7 bases from V and 5 bases from J, with 17 bases between. Germline assignment: CDR1 SQVTM and CDR2 ANQGSEA. The CDR3 sequence is CSAEGGERYGYTF. The DNA of the CDR3 is TGCAGCGCGGAAGGGGGGGAGAGGTATGGCTACACCTTC.

The genes are TRBV15 and TRBJ2-1, with D perhaps given as TRBD1 or TRBD2 (5 bases each). With 0 bases removed from V and 0 bases from J, the gap between germline ends came to 12 bases. The CDR3 length is 17 residues. Germline V lookup: CDR1 LNHNV, CDR2 YYDKDF (reference sequence). CDR3 DNA sequence: TGTGCCACCAGCAGAGAGGTGGGGGTTAGCTCCTACAATGAGCAGTTCTTC. Its translation is CATSREVGVSSYNEQFF. Full variable domain (outside the CDR3, taken from reference TRBV15 and TRBJ2-1): DAMVIQNPRYQVTQFGKPVTLSCSQTLNHNVMYWYQQKSSQAPKLLFHYYDKDFNNEADTPDNFQSRRPNTSFCFLDIRSPGLGDTAMYLCATSREVGVSSYNEQFFGPGTRLTVL.

This chain connects TRBV11-3 to TRBJ2-3, with TRBD2 matching over 13 bases. After removal of 1 base from V and 3 bases from J, the junction contained 4 bases not matched to a gene. The V gene's germline CDR1 is SGHNT and CDR2 YENEEA. CDR3 size: 17 residues. CDR3 protein: CASSLGRLAGGTDTQYF. DNA for the CDR3: TGTGCCAGCAGCTTAGGACGACTAGCGGGGGGTACAGATACGCAGTATTTT. The variable domain in full, with the rest retrieved from reference TRBV11-3 and TRBJ2-3, is EAGVVQSPRYKIIEKKQPVAFWCNPISGHNTLYWYLQNLGQGPELLIRYENEEAVDDSQLPKDRFSAERLKGVDSTLKIQPAELGDSAVYLCASSLGRLAGGTDTQYFGPGTRLTVL.

This clone was observed a few times. The chain combines TRBV27 with TRBJ1-2, with no clear D. The germline CDR1 and CDR2 sequences are MNHEY and SMNVEV (reference sequence). V was cut by 0 bases and J by 4 bases, with 9 bases left in between. This CDR3 spans 14 amino acids. CDR3 amino acids: CASSLSADSYGYTF. The CDR3 DNA follows: TGTGCCAGCAGTTTATCGGCGGACTCCTATGGCTACACCTTC.

This chain joins TRBV7-2 and TRBJ2-5; D not resolved. Trimming shortened V by 3 bases and J by 2 bases, and 7 bases separated the two germline ends. There are 13 residues in the CDR3. Germline CDR1 SGHTA, CDR2 FQGNSA. CDR3 loop: CASSLLGQETQYF. Here the CDR3 DNA reads TGTGCCAGCAGCTTGCTCGGTCAAGAGACCCAGTACTTC.

This clone was observed a single time. This sequence joins TRBV7-2 and TRBJ1-2; D is possibly TRBD1 (6 bases). Germline CDR1 reads SGHTA; CDR2 reads FQGNSA. The CDR3 totals 14 residues. Trimming removed 5 bases from V and 2 bases from J, with 12 bases in between. DNA of the CDR3: TGTGCCAGCAGCCTAAGTACAGGGAACTATGGCTACACCTTC. This codes for CASSLSTGNYGYTF.

In this sample, this clone is large. The V and J genes are TRBV25-1 and TRBJ1-2; 9 bases map to TRBD1. The J segment lost 4 bases and the V segment lost 3 bases, leaving 12 bases of the junction unmatched. From germline, CDR1 is MGHDK and CDR2 SYGVNS. The CDR3 extends over 17 amino acids. In DNA form, the CDR3 reads TGTGCCAGCAGTGAGGGGGGACAGGGCGAATCTCGCTATGGCTACACCTTC. Amino acids: CASSEGGQGESRYGYTF.